The 24 T cell receptor beta chains below come from one sample, sequenced in a study of control samples from healthy donors and cancer patients. TCRdb's table, derived via immunoSEQ multiplex PCR, lists solely in-frame clones and lacks some. The sample lists 40,000 to 60,000 clones, 87% seen once, with over 12% in the top ten. Sequencing was carried out using PBMCs. The source is a man between 60 and 75 years old with head and neck cancer.

The chain employs TRBV18 and TRBJ2-7, with D possibly being TRBD2 (5 bases). The CDR3 length is 12 residues. Trimming shortened V by 2 bases and J by 4 bases, and 6 bases separated the two germline ends. The germline V gene encodes CDR1 KGHSH and CDR2 LQKENI. CDR3 sequence reads: CASSPEGYEQYF. Written as DNA, the CDR3 is TGTGCCAGCTCACCAGAGGGTTACGAGCAGTACTTC.

The chain combines TRBV29-1 with TRBJ2-3; 7 nucleotides align to TRBD2. The germline V gene encodes CDR1 SQVTM and CDR2 ANQGSEA. CDR3 length equals 16 residues. V trimming: 0 bases; J trimming: 5 bases; junction bases outside the gene matches: 11. As DNA, the CDR3 is TGCAGCGTTGAAGAACCGGGGGGAGGTAGATTAGATACGCAGTATTTT. Amino acid sequence: CSVEEPGGGRLDTQYF.

This clone was found a few times. The gene calls are TRBV11-3 and TRBJ2-7; TRBD1 or TRBD2 may be the D gene (7 bases each). Per germline, CDR1 SGHNT and CDR2 YENEEA. The length of the CDR3 is 15 residues. V was clipped by 5 bases and J by 5 bases, with 19 bases between them. The CDR3 reads CASSAAGGGFHEQYF. CDR3 nucleotides: TGTGCCAGCAGCGCCGCAGGGGGGGGGTTCCACGAGCAGTACTTC.

V usage is TRBV2 and J usage is TRBJ1-3; D not resolved. This CDR3 is 13 amino acids long. V was pared by 2 bases and J by 9 bases, with 11 bases between. Germline V gene sequence: CDR1 SNHLY, CDR2 FYNNEI. Here the CDR3 reads CASSEIPEGTIYF. As DNA, the CDR3 is TGTGCCAGCAGTGAAATACCGGAAGGCACCATATATTTT.

The V and J genes are TRBV30 and TRBJ1-2; TRBD1 matches 7 bases. With V trimmed by 2 bases and J by 8 bases, 5 bases remained unmatched. Germline V gives CDR1 GTSNPN, CDR2 SVGIG (reference sequence). CDR3 length equals 12 residues. The CDR3 nucleotides read TGTGCCTGGAGTCCACAGGGGTTAGGCTACACCTTC. Its translation is CAWSPQGLGYTF.

The J gene is TRBJ2-2, the V gene TRBV7-8; D unresolved. Trimming removed 1 base from V and 3 bases from J, with 6 bases in between. Germline CDR1 and CDR2: SGHVS and FQNEAQ. The CDR3 sequence is 14 residues long. The CDR3 here is CASSLEAYTGELFF. CDR3 DNA: TGTGCCAGCAGCTTAGAGGCTTACACCGGGGAGCTGTTTTTT.

The V and J genes are TRBV25-1 and TRBJ2-7, with 7 positions matching TRBD2. Germline V gene lookup returns CDR1 MGHDK and CDR2 SYGVNS. V was pared by 8 bases and J by 5 bases, with 9 bases of the junction left unmatched. The CDR3 has 13 residues. This chain's CDR3 is CASGLGISNEQYF. CDR3 bases: TGTGCCAGCGGACTAGGAATAAGCAACGAGCAGTACTTC.

The rearrangement uses TRBV20-1 and TRBJ2-4; D ambiguous. Trimming took 3 bases from V and 0 from J, leaving 9 bases between them. Germline V lookup: CDR1 DFQATT, CDR2 SNEGSKA (reference sequence). The CDR3 length is 14 residues. In DNA form, the CDR3 reads TGCAGTGCTAGTTCCAGTCTAGCCAAAAACATTCAGTACTTC. Protein: CSASSSLAKNIQYF.

This chain connects TRBV7-3 to TRBJ2-3; D perhaps matches TRBD2 (5 bases). Trimming pared 5 bases from V and 3 bases from J, leaving 18 bases between. This CDR3 has 16 amino acids. The germline V gene encodes CDR1 SGHTA and CDR2 FQGTGA. Here the CDR3 DNA reads TGTGCCAGCAGCGTAGCCCCGGGGTTTGGGACAGATACGCAGTATTTT. This gives the protein CASSVAPGFGTDTQYF.

The rearrangement links TRBV5-1 to TRBJ1-1; 9 nucleotides agree with TRBD1. Per germline, CDR1 SGHRS and CDR2 YFSETQ. V lost 6 bases to trimming and J lost 0 bases; unmatched junction nucleotides: 6. The CDR3 is 15 residues long. In DNA, the CDR3 is TGCGCCAGCACCGCAGACAGGGGGATGAACACTGAAGCTTTCTTT. Translating gives CASTADRGMNTEAFF.

This rearrangement joins TRBV5-4 to TRBJ2-6, with 7 bases matching TRBD2. From germline, CDR1 is SGHNT and CDR2 YYREEE (reference sequence). This CDR3 spans 19 amino acids. V lost 1 base and J lost 2; bases outside the gene matches: 12. CDR3 sequence reads: CASSLRRFGGVAGANVLTF. Here the CDR3 DNA reads TGTGCCAGCAGCTTGAGAAGGTTTGGGGGGGTCGCTGGGGCCAACGTCCTGACTTTC. Based on the CDR3 plus reference TRBV5-4 and TRBJ2-6, the full variable domain is ETGVTQSPTHLIKTRGQQVTLRCSSQSGHNTVSWYQQALGQGPQFIFQYYREEENGRGNFPPRFSGLQFPNYSSELNVNALELDDSALYLCASSLRRFGGVAGANVLTFGAGSRLTVL.

This clone was detected a few times. This chain uses TRBV5-4 with TRBJ2-2; 10 nucleotides line up with TRBD1. The junction had 8 bases not matched to a gene; V was cut back by 3 bases and J by 6 bases. The CDR3 is made up of 16 amino acids. The V gene's germline CDR1 is SGHNT and CDR2 YYREEE (reference sequence). CDR3 coding DNA: TGTGCCAGCAGCTCCCGGACAGGGGGGCTAGCCGGGGAGCTGTTTTTT. Its translation: CASSSRTGGLAGELFF.

The V gene is TRBV18, the J gene TRBJ2-1, with TRBD2 identical over 9 bases. CDR3 length: 20 residues. J lost 2 bases, V lost 3 bases, and 17 bases had no gene match. Germline V gene sequence: CDR1 KGHSH, CDR2 LQKENI. CDR3 residues: CASSPLPPTSSGGAYNEQFF. The CDR3 coding sequence is TGTGCCAGCTCACCCCTCCCCCCCACGAGTAGCGGGGGTGCCTACAATGAGCAGTTCTTC.

The chain employs TRBV2 and TRBJ1-2; 8 bases align to TRBD1. The CDR3 has 14 amino acids. CDR1 SNHLY and CDR2 FYNNEI come from the germline V gene. The junction had 2 bases not matched to a gene; V was cut back by 3 bases and J by 2 bases. The CDR3 DNA reads TGTGCCAGCAGTGAGAGGACAGGGAACTATGGCTACACCTTC. It encodes CASSERTGNYGYTF.

The V gene is TRBV30, the J gene TRBJ1-6, with D perhaps matching TRBD1 (5 bases). Trimming left V 7 bases short and J 10 bases short, with 11 bases between. The CDR3 has 11 amino acids. Germline V gene lookup returns CDR1 GTSNPN and CDR2 SVGIG (reference sequence). CDR3 sequence reads: CASGGGSPLHF. The CDR3 nucleotides are TGTGCCTCCGGGGGAGGCTCACCCCTCCACTTT.

J is TRBJ2-7 and V is TRBV15; D not certain. Germline CDR1 LNHNV, CDR2 YYDKDF (reference sequence). The CDR3 has 13 residues. Between the trimmed V and J ends, which lost 0 bases and 3 bases, there was a span of 6 bases. In DNA, the CDR3 is TGTGCCACCAGCAGAGATCGACGCTACGAGCAGTACTTC. It specifies CATSRDRRYEQYF.

V gene TRBV18 combines with J gene TRBJ1-5; D remains ambiguous. In germline, CDR1 is KGHSH, CDR2 LQKENI. The CDR3 is 13 residues long. V lost 2 bases, J lost 3 bases, and 5 bases lay in between. CDR3 nucleotide sequence: TGTGCCAGCTCACCAGCGACCAATCAGCCCCAGCATTTT. Amino acids: CASSPATNQPQHF. The full variable domain, rest sourced from reference TRBV18 and TRBJ1-5, is NAGVMQNPRHLVRRRGQEARLRCSPMKGHSHVYWYRQLPEEGLKFMVYLQKENIIDESGMPKERFSAEFPKEGPSILRIQQVVRGDSAAYFCASSPATNQPQHFGDGTRLSIL.

This clone was seen only once. CDR3 bases: TGTGCCAGCAGCTTAGGACAAGGGCCACGGAATGAGCAGTTCTTC. This encodes CASSLGQGPRNEQFF. V and J are TRBV7-6 and TRBJ2-1; D uncertain. V lost 1 base, J lost 7 bases, and 14 bases lay in between. The CDR3 extends over 15 amino acids. In germline, CDR1 is SGHVS, CDR2 FNYEAQ. Full variable domain (remainder filled in from reference TRBV7-6 and TRBJ2-1): GAGVSQSPRYKVTKRGQDVALRCDPISGHVSLYWYRQALGQGPEFLTYFNYEAQQDKSGLPNDRFSAERPEGSISTLTIQRTEQRDSAMYRCASSLGQGPRNEQFFGPGTRLTVL.

The chain carries TRBV5-1 and TRBJ2-7; D may be TRBD1 (6 bases). Trimming left V 7 bases short and J 7 bases short, with 21 bases between. The CDR3 contains 14 residues. The V gene's germline CDR1 is SGHRS and CDR2 YFSETQ. The CDR3 DNA is TGCGCCAGCCATGGAGGACAGAGGTTAGGGGAGCAGTACTTC. Its translation: CASHGGQRLGEQYF.

This clone has just a few counts. The chain couples TRBV7-9 to TRBJ2-2, with D perhaps matching TRBD2 (6 bases). Trimming left V 5 bases short and J 0 bases short, with 13 bases between. The germline V gene has CDR1 SEHNR and CDR2 FQNEAQ (reference sequence). The CDR3 runs to 16 residues. The chain's CDR3 is CASSPAGQANTGELFF. CDR3 DNA sequence: TGTGCCAGCAGCCCGGCGGGGCAGGCGAACACCGGGGAGCTGTTTTTT.

V gene TRBV5-1 combines with J gene TRBJ2-7, with D maybe TRBD1 (7 bases). Germline-derived CDR1 and CDR2 are SGHRS and YFSETQ. The V gene lost 3 bases and the J gene lost 6 bases, with 16 bases spanning the gap. This CDR3 has 14 amino acids. The CDR3 coding sequence is TGCGCCAGCAGCTACCAGGGGGGAGACGGCGAGCAGTACTTC. Its translation: CASSYQGGDGEQYF.

J is TRBJ1-6 and V is TRBV12-2. TRBV12-2 has pseudogene status. There are 14 residues in the CDR3. CDR3 in DNA: TGTGCAAGTCGCTCCCAGGTGGGAAATTCACCCCTCCACTTT. Protein: CASRSQVGNSPLHF.

This chain joins TRBV7-2 and TRBJ2-7, with TRBD1 matching 10 bases. J gave up 6 bases and V 4 bases, and 9 bases lay outside the gene matches. From germline, CDR1 is SGHTA and CDR2 FQGNSA. The CDR3 has 15 residues. CDR3 sequence reads: CASSSRQGAQLEQYF. CDR3 sequence (DNA): TGTGCCAGCAGCTCCCGACAGGGGGCTCAACTCGAGCAGTACTTC.

This clone was recorded once. The V and J genes are TRBV11-2 and TRBJ2-1, with D perhaps assigned TRBD1 or TRBD2 (5 bases each). The length of the CDR3 is 14 residues. Germline V lookup: CDR1 SGHAT, CDR2 FQNNGV. Trimming cost V 1 base and J 9 bases, with 13 bases left between them. CDR3: CASSLVVGTIEQFF. The CDR3 DNA is TGTGCCAGCAGCTTAGTAGTCGGGACGATTGAGCAGTTCTTC.